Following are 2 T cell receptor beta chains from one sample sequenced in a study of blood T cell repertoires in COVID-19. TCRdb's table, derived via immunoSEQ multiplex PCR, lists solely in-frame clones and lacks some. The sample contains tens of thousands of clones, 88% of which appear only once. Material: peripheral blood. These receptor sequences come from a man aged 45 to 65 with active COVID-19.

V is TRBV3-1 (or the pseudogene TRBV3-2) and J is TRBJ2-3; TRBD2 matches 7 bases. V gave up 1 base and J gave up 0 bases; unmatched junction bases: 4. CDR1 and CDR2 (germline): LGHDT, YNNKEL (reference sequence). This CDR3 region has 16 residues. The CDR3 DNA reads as TGTGCCAGCAGCCAAGGGGCGGGAGTGAGCACAGATACGCAGTATTTT. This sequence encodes CASSQGAGVSTDTQYF.

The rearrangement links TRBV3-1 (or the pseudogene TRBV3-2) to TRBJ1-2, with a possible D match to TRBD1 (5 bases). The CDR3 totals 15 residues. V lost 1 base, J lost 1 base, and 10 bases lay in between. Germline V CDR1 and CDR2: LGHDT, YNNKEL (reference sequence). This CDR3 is CASSQGRRDNYGYTF. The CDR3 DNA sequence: TGTGCCAGCAGCCAAGGCCGCAGGGATAACTATGGCTACACCTTC.